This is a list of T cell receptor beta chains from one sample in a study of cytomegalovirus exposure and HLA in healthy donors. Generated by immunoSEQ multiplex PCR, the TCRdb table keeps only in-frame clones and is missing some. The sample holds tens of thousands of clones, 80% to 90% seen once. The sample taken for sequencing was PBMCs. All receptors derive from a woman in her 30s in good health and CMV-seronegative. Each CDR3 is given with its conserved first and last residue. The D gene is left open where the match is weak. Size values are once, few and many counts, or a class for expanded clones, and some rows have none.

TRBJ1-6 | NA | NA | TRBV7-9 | CASSLGSLGALNSPLHF | TGTGCCAGCAGCTTAGGGAGCCTGGGGGCTCTTAATTCACCCCTCCACTTT
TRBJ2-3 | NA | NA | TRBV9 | CASSVAGTDTQYF | TGTGCCAGCAGCGTAGCGGGCACAGATACGCAGTATTTT
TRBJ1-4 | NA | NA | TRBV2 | CASEGLRGEKLFF | TGTGCCAGCGAGGGACTTAGAGGCGAAAAACTGTTTTTT
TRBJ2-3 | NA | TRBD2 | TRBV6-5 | CASSPLAYSTDTQYF | TGTGCCAGCAGTCCACTAGCGTATAGCACAGATACGCAGTATTTT
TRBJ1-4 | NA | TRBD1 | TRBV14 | CASSQVGTGRNEKLFF | TGTGCCAGCAGCCAAGTGGGGACAGGGCGGAATGAAAAACTGTTTTTT
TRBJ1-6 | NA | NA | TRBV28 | CASSYRVRNSPLHF | TGTGCCAGCAGCTACAGGGTACGAAATTCACCCCTCCACTTT
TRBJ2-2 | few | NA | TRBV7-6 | CASSFSGYTGELFF | TGTGCCAGCAGCTTCTCGGGGTACACCGGGGAGCTGTTTTTT
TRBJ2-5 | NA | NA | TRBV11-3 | CASSLGVSTSQETQYF | TGTGCCAGCAGCTTAGGAGTATCGACTAGCCAAGAGACCCAGTACTTC
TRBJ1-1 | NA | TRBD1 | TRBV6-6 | CASRDRGNTEAFF | TGTGCCAGCAGGGACAGGGGAAACACTGAAGCTTTCTTT
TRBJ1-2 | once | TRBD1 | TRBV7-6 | CASSWTEKGTGPIF | TGTGCCAGCAGCTGGACCGAAAAGGGGACAGGACCCATCTTC
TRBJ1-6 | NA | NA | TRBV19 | CASNNQEDSYNSPLHF | TGTGCCAGTAATAATCAGGAAGACTCCTATAATTCACCCCTCCACTTT
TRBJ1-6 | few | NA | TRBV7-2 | CASSPVGEGSPLHF | TGTGCCAGCAGCCCCGTCGGGGAAGGATCACCCCTCCACTTT
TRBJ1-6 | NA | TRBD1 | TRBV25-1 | CASSRTGDNSPLHF | TGTGCCAGCAGTCGGACAGGGGATAATTCACCCCTCCACTTT
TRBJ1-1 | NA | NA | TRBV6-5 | CASSVAIPLNTEAFF | TGTGCCAGCTCGGTAGCTATCCCGTTGAACACTGAAGCTTTCTTT
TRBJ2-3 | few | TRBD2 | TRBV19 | CASSIGLAGGRQYF | TGTGCCAGTAGTATCGGACTAGCGGGGGGGCGGCAGTATTTT
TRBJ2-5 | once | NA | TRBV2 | CAREQGIPETQYF | TGTGCCAGGGAACAGGGAATCCCAGAGACCCAGTACTTC